This paragraph reports one T cell receptor (beta chain). Its antigen is unknown. A multiplex PCR was run with 60 Vbeta primers and 13 Jbeta primers. Original handling: In a later analysis, the count reached 76 million or so unique TCR beta chains, with around 10 million shared. The table came from immunoSEQ multiplex PCR; TCRdb's copy has only in-frame clones and leaves some out. The V and J calls and clone size come from that table; D and trimming were worked out from the DNA. The sample records 150,000 to 200,000 clones, approximately 71% being singletons. The data were taken from a study of cytomegalovirus exposure and HLA in healthy donors. Overall study: Assignment to the Caucasian-associated ancestry cluster applied to roughly 80% of the roughly 410 genotyped donors. Whole-study findings and limits: Exclusion applied to some V segments, including TRBV6-2 and TRBV6-3, as they were indistinguishable. A later analysis found TCR association rates differed by HLA locus, highest for DRB1 and lowest for HLA-C.

The CDR3 runs 16 residues. Trimming stripped 8 bases from V and 5 bases from J, with 24 bases between. Per the germline V gene, CDR1 is WSHSY and CDR2 is SAAADI. The chain uses TRBV10-2 and TRBJ1-2, with D possibly matching TRBD1 (6 bases). The clonotype originates from a man between 18 and 35 years old in good health and CMV-seropositive. Sequences were obtained from PBMCs. Written as DNA, the CDR3 is TGCGCCAGCTCCGGGGGGCGGGGGGGGAAGATGTATGGCTACACCTTC. It translates to CASSGGRGGKMYGYTF.